The 24 T cell receptor beta chains below all came from one sample that was sequenced in a study of early T cells in non-severe SARS-CoV-2 infection (dated by TCRdb to the early 2020s). Libraries were built with 5' RACE. Sequenced on a NextSeq 500. TCRdb's own reprocessing of the public reads used fastp at Q25 and MiXCR and kept productive beta chains. Rows merge per CDR3 protein into single entries with the most common DNA and genes. This sample has some 91,000 distinct CDR3 sequences in its table, and roughly an eighth of those were observed once. Under 2.5% of the sample rests with the top ten. The material sequenced was whole blood. The receptor source for this set is an adult who was a healthcare worker with PCR-confirmed SARS-CoV-2 infection or an uninfected control (not recorded which).

This clonotype was counted at least ten times. The V call is TRBV5-1, the J call TRBJ1-5; a possible D gene is TRBD1 (5 bases). CDR3 length: 14 residues. Germline lookup yields CDR1 SGHRS and CDR2 YFSETQ. V lost 4 bases to trimming and J lost 6 bases, with 14 bases between them. The CDR3 DNA reads as TGCGCCAGCAGCGCGGGCCCCGGGGGTCAGCCCCAGCATTTT. As protein: CASSAGPGGQPQHF.

This clonotype was recorded many times. The V gene is TRBV28, the J gene TRBJ2-2; TRBD1 might be the D (6 bases). The V end lost 3 bases, the J end lost 2 bases, and 13 bases lay between the germline ends. The germline gives CDR1 MDHEN, CDR2 SYDVKM. This CDR3 region has 16 residues. The CDR3 DNA is TGTGCCAGCAGTTTCTCCGGGACAATTAACACCGGGGAGCTGTTTTTT. Its translation is CASSFSGTINTGELFF.

The chain recombines TRBV5-1 with TRBJ2-1; D possibly corresponds to TRBD1 (5 bases). The CDR3 is made up of 14 amino acids. V lost 0 bases to trimming and J lost 7 bases, with 11 bases between them. Germline V gives CDR1 SGHRS, CDR2 YFSETQ. In DNA form, the CDR3 reads TGCGCCAGCAGCTTGGGGACATCGCGGAATGAGCAGTTCTTC. Its protein is CASSLGTSRNEQFF.

This clonotype has more than one count but fewer than ten. This sequence joins TRBV6-6 and TRBJ1-6, with D possibly being TRBD1 (6 bases). Per the germline V gene, CDR1 is MNHNY and CDR2 is SVGAGI (reference sequence). The CDR3 has 15 residues. The V and J ends lost 0 bases and 5 bases respectively, with 8 bases between them. The CDR3 DNA is TGTGCCAGCAGTTACTCGCCAGGGGATAATTCACCCCTCCACTTT. Its translation: CASSYSPGDNSPLHF.

This clonotype was counted ten times or more. The chain links TRBV29-1 to TRBJ2-3, with TRBD2 matching over 9 bases. CDR3 length: 16 amino acids. Trimming removed 8 bases from V and 2 bases from J; junction bases left unmatched: 14. Germline lookup yields CDR1 SQVTM and CDR2 ANQGSEA. The CDR3 coding sequence is TGCAGCTTGAAGCGGGGGGTGACCCCTCTCACAGATACGCAGTATTTT. As protein: CSLKRGVTPLTDTQYF.

This clonotype appeared a single time. A much larger clone lies one base from this, so it may be a read error. The chain has TRBV20-1 and TRBJ1-1; D gene unclear. In germline, CDR1 is DFQATT, CDR2 SNEGSKA (reference sequence). This CDR3 is built from 12 residues. CDR3 coding DNA: TGCAGTGTTAGATTGGCTAACACTGAAGCTTTCTTT. It encodes CSVRLANTEAFF.

J is TRBJ1-1 and V is TRBV12-3 or TRBV12-4; D gene ambiguous. V dropped 6 bases and J dropped 8 bases, with 16 bases sitting between them. The CDR3 totals 13 residues. The CDR3 loop reads CASSLNRAREAFF. CDR3 bases: TGTGCCAGCAGCTTGAATCGGGCCCGGGAAGCTTTCTTT.

This clonotype showed up many times. The chain employs TRBV11-2 and TRBJ1-6; maybe TRBD1 (6 bases). The V gene lost 1 base and the J gene lost 7 bases, with 11 bases spanning the gap. The CDR3 is made up of 15 amino acids. Germline CDR1 is SGHAT and CDR2 is FQNNGV. The CDR3 is CASSLAGGRNSPLHF. The CDR3, as DNA: TGTGCCAGCAGCTTAGCCGGGGGCAGGAATTCACCCCTCCACTTT.

This clonotype was counted many times. The DNA of the CDR3 is TGTGCCAGCAGTTTAACCGGACAAATGAACACTGAAGCTTTCTTT. Its protein is CASSLTGQMNTEAFF. The chain joins TRBV27 to TRBJ1-1; possible D gene TRBD1, 5 bases. V shed 2 bases and J shed 0 bases, with 10 bases lying between them. Germline V lookup: CDR1 MNHEY, CDR2 SMNVEV (reference sequence). The CDR3 extends over 15 amino acids.

This clonotype was recorded once. A much larger clone lies a single base off, so this may be a read error. The chain employs TRBV4-3 and TRBJ2-3; TRBD2 matches 7 bases. Germline CDR1 LGHNA, CDR2 YSLEER. This CDR3 comprises 15 residues. CDR3 in amino acids: CVSSQVLGRGDTQYF. CDR3 in DNA: TGCGTCAGCAGCCAAGTGTTAGGGAGGGGAGATACGCAGTATTTT.

The chain couples TRBV3-1 to TRBJ2-2, with TRBD2 identical over 11 bases. Germline lookup yields CDR1 LGHDT and CDR2 YNNKEL (reference sequence). The length of the CDR3 is 15 residues. V was clipped by 6 bases and J by 4 bases; unmatched bases: 4. CDR3 in amino acids: CASSRTSGGTGELFF. The DNA for the CDR3 is TGTGCCAGCAGTCGTACTAGCGGGGGCACCGGGGAGCTGTTTTTT. Filled out from reference TRBV3-1 and TRBJ2-2, the complete variable domain reads DTAVSQTPKYLVTQMGNDKSIKCEQNLGHDTMYWYKQDSKKFLKIMFSYNNKELIINETVPNRFSPKSPDKAHLNLHINSLELGDSAVYFCASSRTSGGTGELFFGEGSRLTVL.

The chain is built from TRBV2 and TRBJ2-5; 7 bases line up with TRBD1. Per germline, CDR1 SNHLY and CDR2 FYNNEI. This CDR3 comprises 16 residues. V lost 6 bases to trimming and J lost 4 bases; unmatched junction nucleotides: 14. Here the CDR3 reads CASRGPGQRFGETQYF. The CDR3 nucleotides are TGTGCCAGCAGGGGGCCGGGACAGAGGTTTGGAGAGACCCAGTACTTC.

This clonotype was found a few times. This chain links TRBV5-1 with TRBJ2-1, with 7 bases lining up with TRBD2. This CDR3 comprises 15 residues. Germline V lookup: CDR1 SGHRS, CDR2 YFSETQ. J lost 5 bases, V lost 5 bases, and 10 bases had no gene match. CDR3 coding DNA: TGCGCCAGCAGACTACTAGTGGGAGGGAACAATGAGCAGTTCTTC. It is translated as CASRLLVGGNNEQFF. The complete variable domain, with remaining parts taken from reference TRBV5-1 and TRBJ2-1, reads KAGVTQTPRYLIKTRGQQVTLSCSPISGHRSVSWYQQTPGQGLQFLFEYFSETQRNKGNFPGRFSGRQFSNSRSEMNVSTLELGDSALYLCASRLLVGGNNEQFFGPGTRLTVL.

This clonotype was observed at least ten times. The chain links TRBV28 to TRBJ2-6; a weak D match, TRBD2 (5 bases). The ends were cut back, 8 bases at V and 0 bases at J, with 17 bases in the middle. CDR3 length equals 17 residues. The germline CDR1 and CDR2 sequences are MDHEN and SYDVKM. This chain's CDR3 is CASRLAGPISGANVLTF. CDR3 nucleotide sequence: TGTGCCAGCCGCCTGGCGGGCCCCATCTCTGGGGCCAACGTCCTGACTTTC.

V is TRBV29-1 and J is TRBJ1-1, with D perhaps matching TRBD1 (6 bases). The CDR3 has 13 residues. Trimming left V 4 bases short and J 5 bases short, with 14 bases between. Germline V lookup: CDR1 SQVTM, CDR2 ANQGSEA. The CDR3 loop is CSVGHGGPTEAFF. The CDR3 DNA reads TGCAGCGTTGGGCATGGGGGGCCAACTGAAGCTTTCTTT.

This clonotype showed up just a few times. The CDR3 DNA reads as TGTGCCAGCAGTGAAGCGCTGCAGACTCACGAGCAGTACTTC. Protein sequence: CASSEALQTHEQYF. The V and J genes are TRBV2 and TRBJ2-7; D not resolved. The CDR3 totals 14 residues. Trimming pared 0 bases from V and 5 bases from J, leaving 11 bases between. Germline loops: CDR1 SNHLY, CDR2 FYNNEI. Full variable domain (outside the CDR3, taken from reference TRBV2 and TRBJ2-7): EPEVTQTPSHQVTQMGQEVILRCVPISNHLYFYWYRQILGQKVEFLVSFYNNEISEKSEIFDDQFSVERPDGSNFTLKIRSTKLEDSAMYFCASSEALQTHEQYFGPGTRLTVT.

The V and J genes are TRBV28 and TRBJ1-1; D gene ambiguous. Per germline, CDR1 MDHEN and CDR2 SYDVKM. The CDR3 extends over 13 amino acids. V was shortened by 6 bases and J by 7 bases, with 15 bases between the two germline ends. CDR3 nucleotides: TGTGCCAGCAGACCCGACCAGTTGGGTGAAGCTTTCTTT. Its translation: CASRPDQLGEAFF.

This clonotype appeared many times. The chain links TRBV2 to TRBJ1-1, with D perhaps TRBD1 (5 bases). This CDR3 has 14 residues. Germline CDR1 is SNHLY and CDR2 is FYNNEI. V lost 5 bases and J 2 bases, leaving 12 bases between the germline ends. The DNA for the CDR3 is TGTGCCAGCAGTCCCGCCGGGGACAACACTGAAGCTTTCTTT. Translation gives CASSPAGDNTEAFF.

Notes on this clonotype: As the CDR3 is not closed by the conserved phenylalanine or tryptophan, this likely results from a read error. It is unclear where the CDR3 begins or ends on the DNA, so no DNA is shown, and the CDR3 is as TCRdb lists it. J is TRBJ1-3 and V is TRBV4-1; the table's D call, TRBD1, has no DNA check behind it. Per germline, CDR1 MGHRA and CDR2 YSYEKL. The CDR3 comprises 11 residues, both ends counted. CDR3 sequence: CASVSLGRNLL.

This clonotype was seen repeatedly, ten times or more. The CDR3 spells CSGWDRGYEQYF. Here the CDR3 DNA reads TGCAGTGGTTGGGACAGGGGCTACGAGCAGTACTTC. The chain uses TRBV20-1 and TRBJ2-7; TRBD1 aligns across 10 bases. This CDR3 comprises 12 residues. V lost 7 bases to trimming and J lost 3 bases; unmatched junction nucleotides: 3. In germline, CDR1 is DFQATT, CDR2 SNEGSKA (reference sequence).

The chain carries TRBV10-3 and TRBJ1-5, with unresolved D. Germline values: CDR1 ENHRY, CDR2 SYGVKD. V gave up 8 bases and J gave up 4 bases, with 9 bases separating them. The CDR3 is 12 amino acids. The CDR3 is CAIAQTNQPQHF. DNA of the CDR3: TGTGCCATCGCGCAGACAAATCAGCCCCAGCATTTT.

The table lists this clonotype with many counts. The rearrangement links TRBV20-1 to TRBJ2-1; TRBD1 is a possible D gene (5 bases). Between the trimmed V and J ends, which lost 5 bases and 6 bases, there was a span of 17 bases. The CDR3 extends over 14 amino acids. Germline V lookup: CDR1 DFQATT, CDR2 SNEGSKA (reference sequence). CDR3 in amino acids: CSADPGKRPNEQFF. The CDR3 region has the DNA TGCAGTGCTGACCCAGGGAAACGACCCAATGAGCAGTTCTTC.

This sequence joins TRBV18 and TRBJ2-1, with unresolved D. CDR1 is KGHSH, CDR2 LQKENI, per germline. The CDR3 consists of 13 residues. Trimming took off 3 bases at V and 3 bases at J, with 6 bases between the two ends. The CDR3 sequence is CASSPESYNEQFF. CDR3 in DNA: TGTGCCAGCTCACCGGAGAGCTACAATGAGCAGTTCTTC.

This clonotype was seen only a few times. The chain links TRBV12-3 or TRBV12-4 to TRBJ2-1; D possibly corresponds to TRBD1 (5 bases). Trimming shortened V by 6 bases and J by 5 bases, and 14 bases separated the two germline ends. The CDR3 is 14 residues long. The CDR3 loop is CASRTPGANNEQFF. CDR3 sequence (DNA): TGTGCCAGCAGGACCCCTGGGGCCAACAATGAGCAGTTCTTC.